This paragraph reports one TCR beta chain. Its cognate antigen is unknown. The method was immunoSEQ multiplex PCR; TCRdb's version includes in-frame clones alone and lacks a portion of them. This table has around 150,000 clones, roughly 92% appearing once. Germline trimming cut 6 bases from V and 3 bases from J; bases unmatched to any gene: 6. Germline loops: CDR1 MNHEY, CDR2 SMNVEV (reference sequence). The CDR3 has 15 amino acids. This sample is part of a study of T cell responses to AZD1222 COVID-19 vaccine. Study findings and constraints: White British donors predominated, females outnumbered males, and clonal diversity was possibly underestimated. Of spike-specific TCRs, nearly half reportedly target regions left unmutated in variants. Only a handful of individuals given AZD1222 were seropositive at baseline.

Sequencing was performed on peripheral blood, taken on day 0 of AZD1222 vaccination. The source of this sequence is an adult in good health. V usage is TRBV27 and J usage is TRBJ2-7; 12 bases map to TRBD1. CDR3 sequence: CASSARDRGLYEQYF. In DNA, the CDR3 is TGTGCCAGCAGCGCCCGGGACAGGGGGCTCTACGAGCAGTACTTC.